This T cell receptor beta chain was documented in a study of CD8+CD57+ T cells in acquired aplastic anemia. Study in general: Quantities of DNA derived from sorted CD4+ and CD8+ cells averaged roughly 3 ug.

Genomic DNA acted as the template from which TCR beta VDJ combination and CDR3 sequence profiling were carried out. TCRdb passed the reads through MiXCR, listing each CDR3 protein once. The profile shows tens of thousands of distinct CDR3 sequences, under 50% of them singletons. About this clonotype: The CDR3 does not end in the conserved phenylalanine or tryptophan, so this is likely a read error.

The CDR3 is 15 amino acids. The germline gives CDR1 KGHDR, CDR2 SFDVKD. The gene calls are TRBV24-1 and TRBJ1-3; D ambiguous. This clonotype was sampled from a human donor in good health, serving as a control. The sequenced sample was sorted CD4+, CD8+, or CD8+CD57+ T cells (not recorded which) from PBMCs. The CDR3 DNA sequence: TGTGCCCCCAGTGATTCAGACATATCTGGAAACACCATATATTCT. Translated, it gives CAPSDSDISGNTIYS.